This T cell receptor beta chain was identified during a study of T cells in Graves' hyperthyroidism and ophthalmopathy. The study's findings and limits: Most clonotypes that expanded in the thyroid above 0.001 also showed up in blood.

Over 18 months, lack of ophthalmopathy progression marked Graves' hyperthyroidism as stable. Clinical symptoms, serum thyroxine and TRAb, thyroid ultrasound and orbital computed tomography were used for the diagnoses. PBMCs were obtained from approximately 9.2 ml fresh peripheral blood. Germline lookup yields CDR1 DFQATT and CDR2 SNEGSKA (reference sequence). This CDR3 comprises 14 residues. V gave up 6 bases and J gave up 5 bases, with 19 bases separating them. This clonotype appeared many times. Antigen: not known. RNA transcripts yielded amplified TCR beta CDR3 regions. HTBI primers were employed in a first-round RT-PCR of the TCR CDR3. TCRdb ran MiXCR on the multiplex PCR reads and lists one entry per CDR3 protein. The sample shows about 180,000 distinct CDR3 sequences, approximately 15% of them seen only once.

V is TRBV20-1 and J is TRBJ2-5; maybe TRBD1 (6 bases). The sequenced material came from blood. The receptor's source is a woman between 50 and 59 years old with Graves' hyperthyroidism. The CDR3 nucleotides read TGCAGTGCCGCACTGGACAGTCGCTACGAGACCCAGTACTTC. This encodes CSAALDSRYETQYF.